Following are 3 T cell receptor beta chains from one sample sequenced in a study of cytomegalovirus exposure and HLA in healthy donors. Primers included in the PCR were 60 Vbeta and 13 Jbeta primers. This table comes from immunoSEQ multiplex PCR, and its TCRdb copy is limited to in-frame clones, with some not included. The repertoire has about 62,000 clones, around 87% of them found once; the top ten carry 1.4%. Sequencing was done on a sample of PBMCs. The receptor source for this set is a man between 18 and 29 years old in good health and CMV-seronegative.

The chain is built from TRBV28 and TRBJ1-5, with 11 bases lining up with TRBD1. In germline, CDR1 is MDHEN, CDR2 SYDVKM. After removal of 6 bases from V and 9 bases from J, the junction contained 13 bases not matched to a gene. The CDR3 covers 16 residues. CDR3: CASSRTGGTGGLPQHF. The CDR3 nucleotides are TGTGCCAGCAGCCGAACGGGAGGGACAGGGGGACTGCCCCAGCATTTT.

The chain is built from TRBV11-3 and TRBJ1-2, with D perhaps matching TRBD1 (5 bases). CDR1 SGHNT and CDR2 YENEEA come from the germline V gene. The CDR3 contains 14 residues. Trimming shortened V by 5 bases and J by 1 base, and 11 bases separated the two germline ends. The CDR3 region has the DNA TGTGCCAGCAGCCGGGGGTTAGGTAACTATGGCTACACCTTC. This encodes CASSRGLGNYGYTF.

The rearrangement joins TRBV18 to TRBJ2-1; 7 nucleotides agree with TRBD1. Germline V gene sequence: CDR1 KGHSH, CDR2 LQKENI. V shed 3 bases, J shed 5 bases, and the junction held 4 bases outside the gene matches. The CDR3 sequence is 14 residues long. CDR3 nucleotides: TGTGCCAGCTCACCGGGGACAGCCAACAATGAGCAGTTCTTC. Amino acid sequence: CASSPGTANNEQFF.